This TCR beta chain was sequenced in a study of T-cell memory formation after mild COVID-19. Germline CDR1 and CDR2: SGHRS and YFSETQ. The V end lost 3 bases, the J end lost 0 bases, and 12 bases lay between the germline ends. The CDR3 extends over 15 amino acids. TCRdb reanalysed the 5' RACE reads using MiXCR and keeps one entry per CDR3 protein. This table has under 250,000 distinct CDR3 sequences, 15% to 17% appearing once. The specimen was PBMCs or a T cell subset sorted from them (not recorded which). The chain links TRBV5-1 to TRBJ1-1; the D gene is possibly TRBD1 (5 bases). This TCR was recovered from an adult woman who had mild COVID-19 (a few samples of this study predate the infection). Cell type and time point are not known. CDR3 region: CASSSGRTLNTEAFF. The CDR3 coding sequence is TGCGCCAGCAGCTCGGGACGGACCTTGAACACTGAAGCTTTCTTT.